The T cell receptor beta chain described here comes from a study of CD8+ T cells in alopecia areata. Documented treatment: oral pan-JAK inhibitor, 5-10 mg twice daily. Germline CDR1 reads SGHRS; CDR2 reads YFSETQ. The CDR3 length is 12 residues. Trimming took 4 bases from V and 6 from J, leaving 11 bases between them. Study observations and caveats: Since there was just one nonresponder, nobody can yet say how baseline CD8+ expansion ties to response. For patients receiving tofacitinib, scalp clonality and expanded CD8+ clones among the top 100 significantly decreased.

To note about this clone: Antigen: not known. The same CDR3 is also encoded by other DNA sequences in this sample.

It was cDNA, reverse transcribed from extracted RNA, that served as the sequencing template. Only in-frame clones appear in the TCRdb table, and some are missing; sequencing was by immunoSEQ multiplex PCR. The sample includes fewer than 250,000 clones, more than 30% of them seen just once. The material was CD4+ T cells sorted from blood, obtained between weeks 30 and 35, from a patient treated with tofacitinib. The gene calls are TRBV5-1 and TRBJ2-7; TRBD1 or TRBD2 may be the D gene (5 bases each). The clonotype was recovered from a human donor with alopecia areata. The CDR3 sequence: CASSQGDTEQYF. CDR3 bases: TGCGCCAGCAGCCAGGGAGACACCGAGCAGTACTTC. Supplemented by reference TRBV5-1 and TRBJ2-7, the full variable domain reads KAGVTQTPRYLIKTRGQQVTLSCSPISGHRSVSWYQQTPGQGLQFLFEYFSETQRNKGNFPGRFSGRQFSNSRSEMNVSTLELGDSALYLCASSQGDTEQYFGPGTRLTVT.